These 14 T cell receptor beta chains were sequenced from one sample in a study of blood T cell repertoires in COVID-19. The repertoire was sequenced with immunoSEQ multiplex PCR; TCRdb's copy has only in-frame clones and lacks some. Of 130,000 or so clones in the sample, 70% to 90% were seen once. Sequencing used peripheral blood. The receptors were gathered from a woman aged 55-69 years with acute or convalescent COVID-19.

The rearrangement joins TRBV19 to TRBJ1-5, with a possible D match to TRBD1 (5 bases). Trimming shortened V by 10 bases and J by 7 bases, and 20 bases separated the two germline ends. CDR1 is LNHDA, CDR2 SQIVND, per germline (reference sequence). The CDR3 extends over 14 amino acids. The CDR3 nucleotides are TGTGCCACCTCCCAAACAGGTTTTAGACAGCCCCAGCATTTT. Translated, it gives CATSQTGFRQPQHF.

This clone is a singleton in its sample. The genes are TRBV11-2 and TRBJ2-6, with a tentative D call TRBD1 (5 bases). Trimming cost V 6 bases and J 2 bases, with 17 bases left between them. From germline, CDR1 is SGHAT and CDR2 FQNNGV. This CDR3 spans 17 amino acids. The CDR3 reads CASRLRSQGAGANVLTF. The CDR3 DNA is TGTGCCAGCAGATTAAGGTCCCAGGGTGCTGGGGCCAACGTCCTGACTTTC.

This chain connects TRBV9 to TRBJ2-3, with 9 positions matching TRBD2. J gave up 6 bases and V 0 bases, and 8 bases lay outside the gene matches. Germline CDR1 and CDR2: SGDLS and YYNGEE. This CDR3 spans 16 amino acids. CDR3 coding DNA: TGTGCCAGCAGCGTAGGGGTAGCGGGGGCAGGGGATACGCAGTATTTT. Translated: CASSVGVAGAGDTQYF.

This chain joins TRBV5-6 and TRBJ1-2, with TRBD1 as a possible D gene (5 bases). V dropped 1 base and J dropped 2 bases, with 15 bases sitting between them. Germline V gene sequence: CDR1 SGHDT, CDR2 YYEEEE. The CDR3 has 16 residues. The DNA of the CDR3 is TGTGCCAGCAGCTTGAGCCCTTTGGCAGGGAACTATGGCTACACCTTC. This sequence encodes CASSLSPLAGNYGYTF.

The J gene is TRBJ2-5, the V gene TRBV28; TRBD2 might be the D (6 bases). CDR3 length equals 12 residues. The V end was cut by 7 bases, the J end by 7 bases, with 13 bases between. Germline V gene sequence: CDR1 MDHEN, CDR2 SYDVKM. The DNA of the CDR3 is TGTGCCAGCAAGGGGACTCGGGTGACCCAGTACTTC. Protein sequence: CASKGTRVTQYF. Together with reference TRBV28 and TRBJ2-5, the CDR3 gives the full variable domain: DVKVTQSSRYLVKRTGEKVFLECVQDMDHENMFWYRQDPGLGLRLIYFSYDVKMKEKGDIPEGYSVSREKKERFSLILESASTNQTSMYLCASKGTRVTQYFGPGTRLLVL.

This clone showed up just a few times. This CDR3 is CASSRGQAGGNTIYF. The CDR3 DNA is TGTGCCAGCAGCCGGGGACAGGCGGGGGGAAACACCATATATTTT. This chain joins TRBV3-1 (or the pseudogene TRBV3-2) and TRBJ1-3, with 8 bases fitting TRBD1. Germline V gives CDR1 LGHDT, CDR2 YNNKEL (reference sequence). V lost 4 bases, J lost 4 bases, and 6 bases stayed unmatched. The length of the CDR3 is 15 residues.

V and J are TRBV28 and TRBJ1-1; the D is unclear. CDR1 MDHEN and CDR2 SYDVKM come from the germline V gene. Deletions cut 6 bases from V and 3 bases from J, with 5 bases between. The CDR3 contains 11 residues. The CDR3 nucleotides are TGTGCCAGCAGGAGGTACACTGAAGCTTTCTTT. It specifies CASRRYTEAFF.

The CDR3 protein is CAWTPDRQETQYF. The CDR3 region has the DNA TGTGCCTGGACCCCGGACAGGCAAGAGACCCAGTACTTC. This rearrangement joins TRBV30 to TRBJ2-5; TRBD1 matches 7 bases. CDR3 length: 13 residues. CDR1 and CDR2 (germline): GTSNPN, SVGIG (reference sequence). V lost 4 bases, J lost 2 bases, and 4 bases stayed unmatched.

The chain uses TRBV11-2 and TRBJ1-5; unclear D gene. The CDR3 consists of 15 residues. The V end was cut by 1 base, the J end by 1 base, with 8 bases between. Germline V gene sequence: CDR1 SGHAT, CDR2 FQNNGV. The CDR3 DNA sequence: TGTGCCAGCAGCTTAGGGTACAGAAGCAATCAGCCCCAGCATTTT. It translates to CASSLGYRSNQPQHF. The full variable domain, rest sourced from reference TRBV11-2 and TRBJ1-5, is EAGVAQSPRYKIIEKRQSVAFWCNPISGHATLYWYQQILGQGPKLLIQFQNNGVVDDSQLPKDRFSAERLKGVDSTLKIQPAKLEDSAVYLCASSLGYRSNQPQHFGDGTRLSIL.

The rearrangement joins TRBV4-1 to TRBJ2-3; 7 nucleotides match TRBD2. The J segment lost 4 bases and the V segment lost 0 bases, leaving 4 bases of the junction unmatched. The CDR3 totals 15 residues. Germline V gives CDR1 MGHRA, CDR2 YSYEKL. CDR3 nucleotides: TGCGCCAGCAGCCAAGATCCCCGGGGGGCAGATACGCAGTATTTT. Translated, it gives CASSQDPRGADTQYF.

The chain uses TRBV15 and TRBJ2-1, with TRBD2 as a possible D gene (6 bases). Germline CDR1 is LNHNV and CDR2 is YYDKDF (reference sequence). The CDR3 has 12 residues. V lost 4 bases to trimming and J lost 9 bases, with 10 bases between them. The DNA of the CDR3 is TGTGCCACCAGCACCCTGGGAGGTGAGCAGTTCTTC. Its translation: CATSTLGGEQFF.

This rearrangement joins TRBV27 to TRBJ1-1; weak D call: TRBD1 (5 bases). Germline V CDR1 and CDR2: MNHEY, SMNVEV (reference sequence). Trimming removed 2 bases from V and 0 bases from J, with 16 bases in between. CDR3 length equals 17 residues. The CDR3 region is CASSLQQGLKVNTEAFF. CDR3 nucleotides: TGTGCCAGCAGTTTACAGCAGGGCTTGAAGGTGAACACTGAAGCTTTCTTT.

This clone was seen a few times. V and J are TRBV7-8 and TRBJ1-1; TRBD1 aligns across 7 bases. The J segment lost 0 bases and the V segment lost 5 bases, leaving 6 bases of the junction unmatched. This CDR3 has 15 amino acids. Germline V CDR1 and CDR2: SGHVS, FQNEAQ. The CDR3 region has the DNA TGTGCCAGCAGCCCGGGCGACAGGGTGAACACTGAAGCTTTCTTT. Its protein product is CASSPGDRVNTEAFF.

This chain links TRBV7-9 with TRBJ1-6; TRBD1 might be the D (6 bases). The CDR3 totals 16 residues. Germline CDR1 SEHNR, CDR2 FQNEAQ (reference sequence). The ends were cut back, 5 bases at V and 8 bases at J, with 19 bases in the middle. This chain's CDR3 is CASSEPLDSLDSPLHF. The DNA of the CDR3 is TGTGCCAGCAGCGAACCCCTGGACAGTTTAGATTCACCCCTCCACTTT.